This is a list of T cell receptor beta chains from one sample in a study of blood T cell repertoires in COVID-19. Measured with immunoSEQ multiplex PCR; TCRdb has only the in-frame clones, and not every one. The sample holds over 60,000 clones; roughly nine tenths are singletons and the top ten take around 10%. Sequenced material: peripheral blood. The receptor source for this set is a man older than 75 with acute or convalescent COVID-19. Both conserved end residues are part of each CDR3. A D gene is named only where the DNA matches it firmly. Part of the rows lack a size; the others show once, few, many or a class for expanded clones.

once	TRBV19	TRBJ1-1	13	-	TGTGCCAGTAGTATAGTTTCGACAAGTGAAGCTTTCTTT	CASSIVSTSEAFF
-	TRBV5-4	TRBJ2-5	16	TRBD2	TGTGCCAGCAGCTTGGGTAGCGGGGGCCCTGAGGAGACCCAGTACTTC	CASSLGSGGPEETQYF
once	TRBV18	TRBJ2-1	14	TRBD2	TGTGCCAGCTCACCCCTGACTAGCAACGATGAGCAGTTCTTC	CASSPLTSNDEQFF
once	TRBV23-1	TRBJ2-7	15	TRBD2	TGCGCCAGCAGTCAACCAGCGGGAGGGCAGAACGAGCAGTACTTC	CASSQPAGGQNEQYF
once	TRBV10-1	TRBJ2-2	16	TRBD1	TGCGCCAGCAGTGAGTCGTTGACAGGGGAAACCGGGGAGCTGTTTTTT	CASSESLTGETGELFF
once	TRBV25-1	TRBJ2-2	14	-	TGTGCCAGCAGTTCGACAGGGAACACCGGGGAGCTGTTTTTT	CASSSTGNTGELFF
-	TRBV6-5	TRBJ1-5	15	TRBD1	TGTGCCAGCAGACGGAACAGGGGTAGCAATCAGCCCCAGCATTTT	CASRRNRGSNQPQHF
-	TRBV5-1	TRBJ1-1	13	TRBD1	TGCGCCAGCAGCTTCGGACAGGGCGAGCAAGCTTTCTTT	CASSFGQGEQAFF
-	TRBV27	TRBJ1-5	13	-	TGTGCCAGCAGTTCTTCCCCGGGGCAGCCCCAGCATTTT	CASSSSPGQPQHF
-	TRBV19	TRBJ1-6	15	-	TGTGCCAGTACCGAAACTGGGCAGCATAATTCACCCCTCCACTTT	CASTETGQHNSPLHF
-	TRBV7-3	TRBJ2-3	15	-	TGTGCCAGCAGCCTACAACCGACAGGCACAGATACGCAGTATTTT	CASSLQPTGTDTQYF
-	TRBV5-4	TRBJ1-2	13	-	TGTGCCAGCAGCTTAGGGGCGGAAAATGGCTACACCTTC	CASSLGAENGYTF
-	TRBV18	TRBJ1-1	15	-	TGTGCCAGCTCACGAACCTTGGACAGTAACACTGAAGCTTTCTTT	CASSRTLDSNTEAFF
-	TRBV2	TRBJ2-1	13	-	TGTGCCAGCAGTGGATCGGGTCGGGGTGAGCAGTTCTTC	CASSGSGRGEQFF
-	TRBV2	TRBJ2-7	15	TRBD1	TGTGCCAGCAGGATGGACAGGGATCTTTTCTACGAGCAGTACTTC	CASRMDRDLFYEQYF
-	TRBV24-1	TRBJ1-1	15	TRBD1	TGTGCCACGCCCCGCGGACAGGTCATGAACACTGAAGCTTTCTTT	CATPRGQVMNTEAFF
-	TRBV19	TRBJ2-1	13	TRBD1	TGTGCCAGTACCTTGGACAGGGGGAATGAGCAGTTCTTC	CASTLDRGNEQFF
-	TRBV2	TRBJ1-2	13	TRBD1	TGTGCCAGCAGATGGACAGGGGCAGCTGGCTACACCTTC	CASRWTGAAGYTF
-	TRBV5-1	TRBJ1-6	14	-	TGCGCCAGCAGCCCGACCGGGGGTGATTCACCCCTCCACTTT	CASSPTGGDSPLHF
-	TRBV18	TRBJ1-1	13	-	TGTGCCAGCTCACCCCGAATAGAGTCTGAAGCTTTCTTT	CASSPRIESEAFF
-	TRBV5-8	TRBJ2-7	13	-	TGTGCCAGCAGCTTGGCGGCAGGGGCCGAGCAGTACTTC	CASSLAAGAEQYF